This T cell receptor (beta chain) was sequenced for a study of shared clonotypes between healthy human individuals. Study-level points and caveats: Limited genetic and exposure-history diversity came from having few donors.

Genomic DNA came from about 97 million PBMCs in unsorted samples. This clone was observed a handful of times. Its specificity is not known. This table comes from immunoSEQ multiplex PCR, and its TCRdb copy is limited to in-frame clones, with some not included. The sample carries hundreds of thousands of clones, 70% to 80% recorded once. V lost 5 bases, J lost 8 bases, and 18 bases lay in between. The CDR3 extends over 14 amino acids. Per the germline V gene, CDR1 is SGHTA and CDR2 is FQGNSA. The clonotype comes from a woman aged 40 to 50 in good health. Some clones in this sample may be carry-over from other donors' samples. This chain connects TRBV7-2 to TRBJ1-2, with D uncertain. The sequenced material came from PBMCs. Here the CDR3 reads CASSPPQWGSGYTF. CDR3 DNA sequence: TGTGCCAGCAGCCCGCCGCAATGGGGTTCCGGCTACACCTTC.